These 12 T cell receptor beta chains were sequenced from one sample in a study of blood T cell repertoires in COVID-19. Data came from immunoSEQ multiplex PCR; TCRdb stores just in-frame clones and leaves some out. The sample yields a few hundred thousand clones, 70% to 90% seen once. Sequences were obtained from peripheral blood. Receptors were obtained from a woman aged 25 to 39 with COVID-19, enrolled during active disease.

V is TRBV4-1 and J is TRBJ2-7; TRBD1 is a possible D gene (7 bases). This CDR3 region has 17 residues. Trimming pared 0 bases from V and 0 bases from J, leaving 15 bases between. Per germline, CDR1 MGHRA and CDR2 YSYEKL. The CDR3 loop is CASSQDRPGGISYEQYF. The CDR3 DNA reads as TGCGCCAGCAGCCAAGATCGGCCAGGGGGGATCTCCTACGAGCAGTACTTC.

The chain employs TRBV28 and TRBJ2-7; TRBD1 is a possible D gene (6 bases). Germline values: CDR1 MDHEN, CDR2 SYDVKM. The V end lost 1 base, the J end lost 3 bases, and 13 bases lay between the germline ends. CDR3 size: 15 residues. The CDR3 DNA reads as TGTGCCAGCAGTTTATTGACAGGTGGAAACTACGAGCAGTACTTC. This encodes CASSLLTGGNYEQYF.

CDR3 sequence reads: CASSPSRGGANTGELFF. The CDR3 bases are TGTGCCAGCAGCCCGAGTAGAGGAGGCGCGAACACCGGGGAGCTGTTTTTT. The rearrangement links TRBV11-3 to TRBJ2-2, with a possible D match to TRBD2 (5 bases). The V end lost 5 bases, the J end lost 0 bases, and 16 bases lay between the germline ends. This CDR3 spans 17 amino acids. CDR1 is SGHNT, CDR2 YENEEA, per germline.

The rearrangement links TRBV4-3 to TRBJ2-2; D is unclear. CDR3 length: 14 amino acids. In germline, CDR1 is LGHNA, CDR2 YSLEER. Trimming stripped 0 bases from V and 7 bases from J, with 9 bases between. DNA of the CDR3: TGCGCCAGCAGCCAAGATTCAGACATCGGGGAGCTGTTTTTT. It yields the protein CASSQDSDIGELFF.

This chain connects TRBV5-4 to TRBJ2-3; TRBD2 aligns across 14 bases. The J segment lost 3 bases and the V segment lost 2 bases, leaving 8 bases of the junction unmatched. This CDR3 has 18 amino acids. Germline CDR1 is SGHNT and CDR2 is YYREEE (reference sequence). The CDR3 bases are TGTGCCAGCAGCTTAAGGTTCGGACTAGCGGGAGGAACAGATACGCAGTATTTT. Translated: CASSLRFGLAGGTDTQYF.

The chain links TRBV19 to TRBJ1-2, with D possibly being TRBD1 (5 bases). The CDR3 covers 13 residues. Germline CDR1 LNHDA, CDR2 SQIVND (reference sequence). Trimming left V 3 bases short and J 6 bases short, with 11 bases between. CDR3 nucleotide sequence: TGTGCCAGTAGTATTCTGGCAGGGAATGGCTACACCTTC. Translating it yields CASSILAGNGYTF.

This clone has a single count. The genes are TRBV19 and TRBJ1-1, with TRBD1 matching over 8 bases. Germline assignment: CDR1 LNHDA and CDR2 SQIVND (reference sequence). This CDR3 has 16 amino acids. The V and J ends lost 4 bases and 0 bases, in that order; junction bases with no gene match: 7. The CDR3 here is CASSRDGQGVNTEAFF. CDR3 nucleotides: TGTGCCAGTAGTAGGGACGGACAGGGTGTGAACACTGAAGCTTTCTTT.

A few counts support this clone. In DNA, the CDR3 is TGTGCCAGCAGACAGGGGGGCGGGGAGCTGTTTTTT. Translation: CASRQGGGELFF. This chain uses TRBV6-6 with TRBJ2-2; the match to TRBD1 covers 8 bases. Trimming removed 6 bases from V and 7 bases from J; junction bases left unmatched: 1. The CDR3 length is 12 residues. In germline, CDR1 is MNHNY, CDR2 SVGAGI (reference sequence).

Of note for this clone: Other DNA sequences in the sample encode the same CDR3. The genes are TRBV3-1 (or the pseudogene TRBV3-2) and TRBJ2-1, with 11 bases that match TRBD2. The V gene end was trimmed by 1 base and the J gene end by 7 bases; junction bases not matched to a gene: 0. The CDR3 spans 14 residues. CDR1 and CDR2 (germline): LGHDT, YNNKEL (reference sequence). CDR3 nucleotides: TGTGCCAGCAGCCAAGCTAGCGGGGGGAATGAGCAGTTCTTC. This sequence encodes CASSQASGGNEQFF.

V and J are TRBV18 and TRBJ1-5, with D tentatively TRBD1 (6 bases). Per germline, CDR1 KGHSH and CDR2 LQKENI. Deletions cut 3 bases from V and 4 bases from J, with 7 bases between. This CDR3 contains 13 residues. DNA for the CDR3: TGTGCCAGCTCACCCCAGGGGAATCAGCCCCAGCATTTT. Translating it yields CASSPQGNQPQHF. The variable domain in full, completed from reference TRBV18 and TRBJ1-5, reads NAGVMQNPRHLVRRRGQEARLRCSPMKGHSHVYWYRQLPEEGLKFMVYLQKENIIDESGMPKERFSAEFPKEGPSILRIQQVVRGDSAAYFCASSPQGNQPQHFGDGTRLSIL.

The chain joins TRBV9 to TRBJ1-1; TRBD1 aligns across 9 bases. The CDR3 length is 15 residues. CDR1 and CDR2 (germline): SGDLS, YYNGEE. The V segment lost 3 bases and the J segment 1 base; nucleotides outside the gene matches: 4. As DNA, the CDR3 is TGTGCCAGCAGCGGGAGACAGGGGGAGAACACTGAAGCTTTCTTT. Protein sequence: CASSGRQGENTEAFF.

This clone appeared a single time. J is TRBJ1-1 and V is TRBV7-2; the D is unclear. V was shortened by 6 bases and J by 4 bases, with 12 bases between the two germline ends. Germline V lookup: CDR1 SGHTA, CDR2 FQGNSA. The CDR3 is 13 amino acids. In DNA form, the CDR3 reads TGTGCCAGCAGTTCGGCGGGTGTCACTGAAGCTTTCTTT. This sequence encodes CASSSAGVTEAFF.